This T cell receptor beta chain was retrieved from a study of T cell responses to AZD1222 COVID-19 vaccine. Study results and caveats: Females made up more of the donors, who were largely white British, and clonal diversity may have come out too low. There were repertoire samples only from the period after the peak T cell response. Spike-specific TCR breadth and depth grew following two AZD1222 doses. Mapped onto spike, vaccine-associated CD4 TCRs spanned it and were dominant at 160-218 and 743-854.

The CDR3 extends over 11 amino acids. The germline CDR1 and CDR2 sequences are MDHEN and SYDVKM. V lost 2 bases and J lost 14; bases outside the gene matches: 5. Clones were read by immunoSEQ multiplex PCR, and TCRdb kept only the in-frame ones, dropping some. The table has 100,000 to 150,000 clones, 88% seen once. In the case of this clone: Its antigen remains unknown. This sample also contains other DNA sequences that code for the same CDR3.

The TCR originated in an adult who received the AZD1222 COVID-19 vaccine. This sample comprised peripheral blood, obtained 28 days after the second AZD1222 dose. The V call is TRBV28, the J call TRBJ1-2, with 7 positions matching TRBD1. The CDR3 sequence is CASSLGGTDTF. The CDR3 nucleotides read TGTGCCAGCAGTTTAGGGGGGACAGATACCTTC.